Given below is one T cell receptor beta chain in context. One end of the junction fails to match germline, which may point to a read error. This entry belongs to a study of blood T cell repertoires in COVID-19. Whole-study context: Material from acute and convalescent COVID-19 was sourced from the United States, Italy and Spain. The cDNA or gDNA used as material had been derived from T cells, B-cell-depleted T cells, or PBMCs.

There are 18 residues in the CDR3. The V gene's germline CDR1 is SSHAT and CDR2 FNYEAQ (reference sequence). Per the study methods: From reference gene primer amplification, estimates of nucleated cell counts were derived. Sequencing was performed with immunoSEQ multiplex PCR; in TCRdb, only in-frame clones are kept and a portion is missing. That table supplies the V and J calls and clone size; D and trimming were determined from the DNA. The sample records 130,000 or so clones, around 90% being singletons. The receptor's source is a woman in her fifties or sixties with acute or convalescent COVID-19. What was sequenced was peripheral blood. The rearrangement uses TRBV7-7 and TRBJ1-5; D gene uncertain. CDR3 DNA sequence: TGTGCTAGCAGCTTAGGCCCCCCGACACCCTATAGCAATCAGCCCCAGCATTTT. This translates into CASSLGPPTPYSNQPQHF.